This TCR beta chain was identified during a study of blood T cell repertoires in COVID-19. Sample share makes this clone medium-sized (0.01 to 0.1%). Sequencing used immunoSEQ multiplex PCR; TCRdb keeps in-frame clones, though not all of them. Among about 11,000 clones, around three quarters were seen once, and the ten largest hold approximately 6.1%. The Seattle patients, enrolled during active infection, were followed longitudinally. This clonotype was sampled from a man between 60 and 70 years old with COVID-19, enrolled during active disease. Sequencing input: peripheral blood.

The chain's CDR3 is CASSLEGNSPLHF. CDR3 DNA: TGCGCCAGCAGCTTGGAGGGGAATTCACCCCTCCACTTT. This chain uses TRBV5-1 with TRBJ1-6; tentative D call: TRBD1 (5 bases). The CDR3 sequence is 13 residues long. V was clipped by 0 bases and J by 7 bases, with 5 bases between them. Germline V gives CDR1 SGHRS, CDR2 YFSETQ.